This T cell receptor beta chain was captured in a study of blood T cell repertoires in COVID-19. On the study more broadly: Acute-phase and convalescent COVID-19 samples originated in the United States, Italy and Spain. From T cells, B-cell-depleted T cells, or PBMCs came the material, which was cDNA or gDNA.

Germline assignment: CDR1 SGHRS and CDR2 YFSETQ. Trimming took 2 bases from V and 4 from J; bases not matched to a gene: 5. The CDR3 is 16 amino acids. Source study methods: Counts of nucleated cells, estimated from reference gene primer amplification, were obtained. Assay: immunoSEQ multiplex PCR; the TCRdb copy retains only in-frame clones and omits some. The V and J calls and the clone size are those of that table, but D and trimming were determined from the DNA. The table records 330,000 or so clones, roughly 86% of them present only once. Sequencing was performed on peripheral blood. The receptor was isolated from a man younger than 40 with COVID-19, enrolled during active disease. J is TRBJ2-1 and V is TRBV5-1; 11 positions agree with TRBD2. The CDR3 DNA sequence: TGCGCCAGCAGCTTTCCCGGGACTAGCGGTTACAATGAGCAGTTCTTC. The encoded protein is CASSFPGTSGYNEQFF.